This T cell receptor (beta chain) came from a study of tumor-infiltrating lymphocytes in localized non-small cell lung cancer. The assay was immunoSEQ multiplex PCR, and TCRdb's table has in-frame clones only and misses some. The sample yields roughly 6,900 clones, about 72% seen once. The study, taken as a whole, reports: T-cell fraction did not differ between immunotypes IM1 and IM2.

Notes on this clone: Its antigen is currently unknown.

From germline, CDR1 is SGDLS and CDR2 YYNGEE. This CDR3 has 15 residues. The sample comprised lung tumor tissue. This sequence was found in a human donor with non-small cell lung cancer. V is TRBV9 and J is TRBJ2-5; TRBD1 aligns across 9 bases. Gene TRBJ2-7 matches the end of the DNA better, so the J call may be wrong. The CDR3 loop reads CASSEGQGLPYEQYF. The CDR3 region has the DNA TGTGCCAGCAGCGAGGGACAGGGACTTCCCTACGAGCAGTACTTC.